A single T cell receptor beta chain is shown here with its context. This table comes from immunoSEQ multiplex PCR, and its TCRdb copy is limited to in-frame clones, with some not included. The sample holds 1.6 million or so clones; roughly 96% are singletons and the top ten take roughly 1.2%. This CDR3 contains 16 residues. Trimming removed 3 bases from V and 3 bases from J; junction bases left unmatched: 8. Germline V gene lookup returns CDR1 SGDLS and CDR2 YYNGEE. This sample was included in a study of shared clonotypes between healthy human individuals. The gene calls are TRBV9 and TRBJ2-1; 8 nucleotides align to TRBD2. The specimen was naive CD4+ T cells sorted from blood. Specified subset: CD45RA+ positively selected. This clonotype was sampled from a man younger than 40 in good health. The CDR3 here is CASSGTTSVYYNEQFF. CDR3 in DNA: TGTGCCAGCAGCGGGACGACTAGCGTCTACTACAATGAGCAGTTCTTC.